The 19 T cell receptor beta chains below were found in one sample sequenced in a study of tumor and adjacent non-tumor tissue in lung cancer listed by TCRdb under 2018. Receptors were amplified or captured by multiplex PCR. The run used an Illumina HiSeq 2500. TCRbeta libraries were constructed through three rounds of nested PCR with primers (Table S4) according to protocols modified from ARM-PCR. Using fastp at Q25 and MiXCR, TCRdb reprocessed the public reads and kept productive beta chains. CDR3 protein sequences are deduplicated, and each keeps its most common genes and DNA. This sample holds 90,000 or so distinct CDR3 sequences; roughly three fifths were observed only once. The top ten clonotypes cover over 12% of the sample. Bulk unsorted tissue served as the source for RNA extraction, and RNA quality was assessed using a NanoDrop ND-1000 and an Agilent 2100. What was sequenced was lung tumor tissue. All receptors derive from a man between 65 and 85 years old with non-small cell lung cancer.

This clonotype was seen many times. V is TRBV5-1 and J is TRBJ2-5; D may be TRBD2 (6 bases). This CDR3 spans 13 amino acids. Germline V gives CDR1 SGHRS, CDR2 YFSETQ. Trimming stripped 4 bases from V and 3 bases from J, with 10 bases between. DNA of the CDR3: TGCGCCAGCAGCCGGGGACTTGAAGAGACCCAGTACTTC. Its protein is CASSRGLEETQYF.

This clonotype is medium-sized within its sample. J is TRBJ2-7 and V is TRBV6-5, with D perhaps TRBD1 or TRBD2 (6 bases each). This CDR3 comprises 15 residues. Germline V gene sequence: CDR1 MNHEY, CDR2 SVGAGI. Trimming took 3 bases from V and 3 from J, leaving 15 bases between them. DNA of the CDR3: TGTGCCAGCAGTTATAAGGGGGGCTGGAGCTACGAGCAGTACTTC. Amino acids: CASSYKGGWSYEQYF.

In regard to this clonotype: A read error may produce the germline difference seen at one junction end. This chain joins TRBV11-1 and TRBJ2-3; no clear D gene. The germline CDR1 and CDR2 sequences are SGHAT and FQDESV (reference sequence). The CDR3 totals 15 residues. CDR3 amino acids: CASSQIWAHTDTQYF. The DNA of the CDR3 is TGTGCCAGCAGTCAAATCTGGGCCCACACAGATACGCAATATTTT. Together with reference TRBV11-1 and TRBJ2-3, the CDR3 gives the full variable domain: EAEVAQSPRYKITEKSQAVAFWCDPISGHATLYWYRQILGQGPELLVQFQDESVVDDSQLPKDRFSAERLKGVDSTLKIQPAELGDSAMYLCASSQIWAHTDTQYFGPGTRLTVL.

This clonotype was seen ten or more times. The chain is built from TRBV6-2 or TRBV6-3 and TRBJ1-1; D ambiguous. Germline CDR1 and CDR2: MNHEY and SVGEGT. The CDR3 sequence is 15 residues long. The V and J ends lost 2 bases and 4 bases respectively, with 14 bases between them. CDR3 nucleotide sequence: TGTGCCAGCAGTTACGAAGGGTTGAGAGTCACTGAAGCTTTCTTT. This translates into CASSYEGLRVTEAFF.

This clonotype has just one count. One junction end does not reproduce the germline sequence, and a read error may be involved. This chain joins TRBV29-1 and TRBJ2-4, with a possible D match to TRBD1 (6 bases). This CDR3 contains 13 residues. Germline V gene sequence: CDR1 SQVTM, CDR2 ANQGSEA. In DNA, the CDR3 is TGCAATGTTAAATGGGGACAAGGGAACATCCAGTACTTC. Encoded protein: CNVKWGQGNIQYF.

On this clonotype: One base away lies a much larger clone, so this may be a sequencing read error. The chain combines TRBV20-1 with TRBJ2-3; weak D call: TRBD1 (5 bases). Germline V lookup: CDR1 DFQATT, CDR2 SNEGSKA (reference sequence). V lost 8 bases and J 4 bases, leaving 13 bases between the germline ends. The CDR3 covers 12 residues. In nucleotides, the CDR3 is TGCAGTACGCCTCAGGGTTCAGATACGCAGTATTTT. This encodes CSTPQGSDTQYF.

This clonotype was observed a single time. A much larger clone differs from this one at a single base, so this may be a read error. The rearrangement uses TRBV20-1 and TRBJ1-1; 8 bases agree with TRBD1. The CDR3 covers 15 residues. Germline V lookup: CDR1 DFQATT, CDR2 SNEGSKA (reference sequence). The CDR3 spells CSARAYRGVNTEVFF. The CDR3 coding sequence is TGCAGTGCTAGAGCTTACAGGGGGGTGAACACTGAAGTTTTCTTT.

In its sample, this clonotype was seen many times. The chain employs TRBV6-5 and TRBJ1-2, with D possibly being TRBD1 (5 bases). Germline assignment: CDR1 MNHEY and CDR2 SVGAGI. With 3 bases removed from V and 6 bases from J, the gap between germline ends came to 14 bases. The CDR3 is 14 amino acids. The CDR3 sequence: CASSYLRAPHGYTF. The CDR3 nucleotides are TGTGCCAGCAGTTATCTCAGGGCTCCCCATGGCTACACCTTC.

In its sample, this clonotype was seen many times. In nucleotides, the CDR3 is TGTGCCAGCAGTTCCAGCGGTAACCAAGAGACCCAGTACTTC. This encodes CASSSSGNQETQYF. The J gene is TRBJ2-5, the V gene TRBV6-6; D possibly corresponds to TRBD2 (5 bases). V lost 4 bases and J lost 0, with 9 bases in between. The germline V gene has CDR1 MNHNY and CDR2 SVGAGI (reference sequence). This CDR3 region has 14 residues.

Note on this clonotype: A read error may explain this, as a much larger clone is one base away. The V and J genes are TRBV6-6 and TRBJ2-3; no definite D call. This CDR3 is built from 12 residues. Germline values: CDR1 MNHNY, CDR2 SVGAGI (reference sequence). CDR3 sequence: CVSSYRLDTQYF. As DNA, the CDR3 is TGTGTCAGCAGTTACCGGCTAGATACGCAGTATTTT.

This clonotype was counted many times. The gene calls are TRBV5-6 and TRBJ2-7; weak D call: TRBD2 (7 bases). Germline values: CDR1 SGHDT, CDR2 YYEEEE. Deletions cut 4 bases from V and 0 bases from J, with 14 bases between. This CDR3 is built from 15 residues. CDR3 sequence reads: CASSNRGGGSYEQYF. The CDR3 bases are TGTGCCAGCAGCAACCGGGGAGGGGGCTCCTACGAGCAGTACTTC. Full variable domain (missing parts from reference TRBV5-6 and TRBJ2-7): DAGVTQSPTHLIKTRGQQVTLRCSPKSGHDTVSWYQQALGQGPQFIFQYYEEEERQRGNFPDRFSGHQFPNYSSELNVNALLLGDSALYLCASSNRGGGSYEQYFGPGTRLTVT.

J is TRBJ1-5 and V is TRBV12-3 or TRBV12-4; no clear D. V lost 6 bases and J lost 0, with 18 bases in between. The CDR3 contains 17 residues. CDR3 DNA sequence: TGTGCCAGCAGCCCGGGCGCGAAAAGGGATAGCAATCAGCCCCAGCATTTT. This gives the protein CASSPGAKRDSNQPQHF.

This clonotype appeared once. One end of the junction does not line up with germline, which may come from a read error. The chain joins TRBV6-6 to TRBJ2-6, with D possibly being TRBD1 (5 bases). The V gene's germline CDR1 is MNHNY and CDR2 SVGAGI (reference sequence). CDR3 length: 15 amino acids. DNA for the CDR3: TGTGCTAGCAGTCTAACAAGCTCTGGGGCCAACTTCCTGACTTTC. Translation: CASSLTSSGANFLTF.

This chain connects TRBV6-5 to TRBJ2-7; 9 nucleotides agree with TRBD1. CDR3 length: 15 amino acids. The germline V gene has CDR1 MNHEY and CDR2 SVGAGI. The chain's CDR3 is CPSSYVTGGLKEQYF. Here the CDR3 DNA reads TGTCCTAGCAGTTACGTGACAGGGGGTCTAAAGGAGCAGTACTTC.

Concerning this clonotype itself: No conserved phenylalanine or tryptophan is present at the end of the CDR3, so a read error is the likely explanation. The chain links TRBV20-1 to TRBJ1-6, with D possibly matching TRBD1 (5 bases). CDR3 length: 14 amino acids. CDR1 and CDR2 from the germline V gene are DFQATT and SNEGSKA (reference sequence). V was clipped by 3 bases and J by 7 bases, with 13 bases between them. CDR3 in DNA: TGCAGTGCTAGTGACGCAGGGAGGAATTCACCCCTCCACTAT. Residues: CSASDAGRNSPLHY.

This clonotype was observed at least ten times. This chain links TRBV4-1 with TRBJ1-4; possible D gene TRBD1, 6 bases. The germline V and J ends were trimmed by 1 base and 7 bases, with 13 bases remaining between them. CDR3 length: 15 amino acids. The V gene's germline CDR1 is MGHRA and CDR2 YSYEKL. The CDR3 reads CASSQVGATGEKLFF. The CDR3, as DNA: TGCGCCAGCAGCCAAGTGGGGGCTACGGGTGAAAAACTGTTTTTT.

The V and J genes are TRBV2 and TRBJ2-5; 7 nucleotides line up with TRBD1. Germline CDR1 SNHLY, CDR2 FYNNEI. The CDR3 is made up of 16 amino acids. Germline trimming cut 6 bases from V and 5 bases from J; bases unmatched to any gene: 15. The CDR3 is CASRIQGTVEGETQYF. CDR3 DNA: TGTGCCAGCAGAATCCAGGGGACAGTCGAGGGGGAGACCCAGTACTTC.

On this clonotype: One end of the junction varies from germline; a read error may be responsible. This chain joins TRBV7-9 and TRBJ2-7, with D maybe TRBD2 (6 bases). Germline V gene lookup returns CDR1 SEHNR and CDR2 FQNEAQ (reference sequence). The CDR3 totals 17 residues. The CDR3 nucleotides read TGTGCCAGCAACTCTCTCCTCCGGGACGGGACTTCCTGCGAGCAGTACTTC. Translating it yields CASNSLLRDGTSCEQYF.

Of note for this clonotype: This may be a read error, as it is one base from a much larger clone. CDR3 in DNA: TGTGCCAGCAGGACCAATAGCAATCAGTCCCAGCATTTT. Translation gives CASRTNSNQSQHF. V is TRBV6-5 and J is TRBJ1-5; D is unresolved. The germline gives CDR1 MNHEY, CDR2 SVGAGI. The CDR3 is made up of 13 amino acids.